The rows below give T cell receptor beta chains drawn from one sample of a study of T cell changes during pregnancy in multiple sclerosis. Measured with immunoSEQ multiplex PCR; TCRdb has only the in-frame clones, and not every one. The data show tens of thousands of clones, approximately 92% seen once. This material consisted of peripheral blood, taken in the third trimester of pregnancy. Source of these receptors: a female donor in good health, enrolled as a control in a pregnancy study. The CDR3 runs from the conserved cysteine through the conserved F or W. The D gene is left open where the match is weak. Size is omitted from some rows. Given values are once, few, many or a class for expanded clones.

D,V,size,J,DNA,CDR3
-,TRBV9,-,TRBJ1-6,TGTGCCAGCAGCTCAAGACAAGCTAATTCACCCCTCCACTTT,CASSSRQANSPLHF
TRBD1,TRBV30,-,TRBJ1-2,TGTGCCTGGGATAGGACAGGGTGGGGCTACACCTTC,CAWDRTGWGYTF
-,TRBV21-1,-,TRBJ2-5,TGTGCCAGCAGCAAAGGGGGCAGGGGCGCAGAGACCCAGTACTTC,CASSKGGRGAETQYF
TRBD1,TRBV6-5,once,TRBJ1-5,TGTGCCAGCAGTTTCAGGGGGGATCAGCCCCAGCATTTT,CASSFRGDQPQHF
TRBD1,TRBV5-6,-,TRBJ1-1,TGTGCCAGCAGCCCTATGACAGGGGGGTTGATCCGAGAAGCTTTCTTT,CASSPMTGGLIREAFF
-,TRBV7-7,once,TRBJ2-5,TGTGCTAGCAGCCCCGGAGAGACCCAGTACTTC,CASSPGETQYF
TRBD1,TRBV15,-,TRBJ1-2,TGTGCCACCAGCAGAGGCGGGACAGGGTATGGCTACACCTTC,CATSRGGTGYGYTF
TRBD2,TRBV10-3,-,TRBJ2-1,TGTGCCATCAGAGAGTTAGCGGGGAGAGCTTACAATGAGCAGTTCTTC,CAIRELAGRAYNEQFF
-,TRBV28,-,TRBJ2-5,TGTGCCAGCGGCGGGTCACCGTGGGAGACCCAGTACTTC,CASGGSPWETQYF
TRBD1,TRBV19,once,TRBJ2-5,TGTGCCAGTACGCAAGACAGGGGGCCATCTAGAGAGACCCAGTACTTC,CASTQDRGPSRETQYF
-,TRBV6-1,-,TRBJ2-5,TGTGCCAGCAGTGAATTAGGATCAGGAGGGCTGGGGGAGACCCAGTACTTC,CASSELGSGGLGETQYF
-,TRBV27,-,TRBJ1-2,TGTGCCAGCAGTCCGAGAGAGTCTAACTATGGCTACACCTTC,CASSPRESNYGYTF
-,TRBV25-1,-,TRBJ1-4,TGTGCCAGCAGGTCGGGGGTAAAACTGTTTTTT,CASRSGVKLFF
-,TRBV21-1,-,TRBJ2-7,TGTGCCAGCAGCAAAGGAGGGAGCAGGTGGGTCCACGAGCAGTACTTC,CASSKGGSRWVHEQYF
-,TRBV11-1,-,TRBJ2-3,TGTGCCAGCAGCTTAAGCTCTATCGCAGATACGCAGTATTTT,CASSLSSIADTQYF
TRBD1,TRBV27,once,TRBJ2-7,TGTGCCAGCAGTTTAGGACAGGGCAACGAGCAGTACTTC,CASSLGQGNEQYF
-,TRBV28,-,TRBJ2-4,TGTGCCAGCAGCCAGCAAGGACACTTGAGGAACATTCAGTACTTC,CASSQQGHLRNIQYF
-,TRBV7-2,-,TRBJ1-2,TGTGCCAGCAGCCCACGGTCGGCTAACTATGGCTACACCTTC,CASSPRSANYGYTF
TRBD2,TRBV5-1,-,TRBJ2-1,TGCGCCAGCAATGGAACAACCAGCGGGGAGGGGAATGAGCAGTTCTTC,CASNGTTSGEGNEQFF
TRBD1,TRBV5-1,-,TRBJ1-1,TGCGCCAGCAGCTTGTTTTTTGGGACAGGGGACGAAGCTTTCTTT,CASSLFFGTGDEAFF